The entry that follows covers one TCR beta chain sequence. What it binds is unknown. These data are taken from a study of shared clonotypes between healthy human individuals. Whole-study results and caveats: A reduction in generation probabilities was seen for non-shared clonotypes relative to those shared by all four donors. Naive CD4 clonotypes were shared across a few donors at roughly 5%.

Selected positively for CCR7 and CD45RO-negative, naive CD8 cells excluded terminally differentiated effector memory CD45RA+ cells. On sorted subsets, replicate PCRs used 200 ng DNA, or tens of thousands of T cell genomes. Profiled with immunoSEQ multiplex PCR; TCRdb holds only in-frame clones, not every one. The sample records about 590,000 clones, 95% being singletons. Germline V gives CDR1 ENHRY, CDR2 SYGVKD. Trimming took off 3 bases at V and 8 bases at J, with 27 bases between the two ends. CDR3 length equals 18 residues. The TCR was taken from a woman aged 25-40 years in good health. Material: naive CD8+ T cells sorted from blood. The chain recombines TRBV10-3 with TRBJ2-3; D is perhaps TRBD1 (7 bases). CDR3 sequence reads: CAISDRRTGPGEPSTQYF. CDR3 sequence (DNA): TGTGCCATCAGTGATCGGAGGACAGGTCCGGGGGAGCCGTCTACGCAGTATTTT.